The table lists the clone carrying this T cell receptor (beta chain) with many counts. The data were obtained in a study of human T cells and chemical hapten exposure. Study as a whole: Diphenylcyclopropenone, dosed weekly to the scalp, was given to patients throughout the roughly 24-week study.

In TCRdb, the RACE reads were re-called with MiXCR into one record per CDR3 protein. The sample records 95,000 to 100,000 distinct CDR3 sequences, 10% to 11% being singletons. Germline V gene data show CDR1 as SQVTM and CDR2 as ANQGSEA. This CDR3 has 9 residues. The ends were cut back, 7 bases at V and 7 bases at J, with 7 bases in the middle. Time point described: pre-sensitization, week 0. Described treatment: therapeutic diphenylcyclopropenone sensitization with weekly scalp DPC. Specimen: whole blood, collected in connection with sensitization to the hapten diphenylcyclopropenone (DPC). This receptor was taken from an older woman with alopecia areata. Some clones in this sample may be carry-over from other donors' samples. The chain carries TRBV29-1 and TRBJ2-5; tentatively, D is TRBD1 (5 bases). The CDR3 DNA sequence: TGCAGCGAGGGGTGGACCCAGTACTTC. Translating gives CSEGWTQYF.